This T cell receptor beta chain derives from a study of Tregs in tolerant kidney transplant recipients. At the level of the study: Recipients received nonmyeloablative bone marrow transplants from related graft donors, with transient mixed chimerism. Findings of the study overall: Some patients' samples used different primers over time, so nucleotide sequences weren't comparable. Validation in larger populations is needed because few patients were studied.

CDR3 length: 15 residues. V lost 6 bases and J lost 5; bases outside the gene matches: 8. CDR1 and CDR2 (germline): MNHEY, SVGAGI. Assay: immunoSEQ multiplex PCR; the TCRdb copy retains only in-frame clones and omits some. The sample records 90,000 to 130,000 clones, roughly 89% being singletons. Turning to this clone: Its antigen is still unknown.

The input for sequencing was CD4+ T cells from blood, taken before the transplant. The source of this sequence is a human donor who received a combined kidney and bone marrow transplant. The chain uses TRBV6-5 and TRBJ1-4; 8 nucleotides line up with TRBD1. The CDR3 DNA reads as TGTGCCAGCAGAGATTTGGACAGGGAGAATGAAAAACTGTTTTTT. Translating it yields CASRDLDRENEKLFF.